This T cell receptor (beta chain) appears in the sequencing data of a study of tumor and adjacent non-tumor tissue in lung cancer. Whole-study context: Approximately 4.2 million productive TCRbeta reads were obtained per sample on average.

From germline, CDR1 is KGHDR and CDR2 SFDVKD. The CDR3 consists of 16 residues. A remark on this clonotype: Sequence at one end of the junction differs from germline and may be a read error.

Three rounds of nested PCR, following a modified ARM-PCR protocol, produced the TCRbeta library. TCRdb recomputed calls from the multiplex PCR reads with MiXCR, one row per CDR3 protein. The data hold about 200,000 distinct CDR3 sequences, with 71% observed a single time. The template was RNA from unsorted bulk tissue. The TCR comes from a man in his sixties with non-small cell lung cancer. Sequenced input: lung tumor tissue. V gene TRBV24-1 combines with J gene TRBJ2-7; no clear D gene. Here the CDR3 DNA reads TGTGCCACCAGTGACACCGGAACCGAGAGCTACTACGAGCAGAACTTC. Its translation: CATSDTGTESYYEQNF.